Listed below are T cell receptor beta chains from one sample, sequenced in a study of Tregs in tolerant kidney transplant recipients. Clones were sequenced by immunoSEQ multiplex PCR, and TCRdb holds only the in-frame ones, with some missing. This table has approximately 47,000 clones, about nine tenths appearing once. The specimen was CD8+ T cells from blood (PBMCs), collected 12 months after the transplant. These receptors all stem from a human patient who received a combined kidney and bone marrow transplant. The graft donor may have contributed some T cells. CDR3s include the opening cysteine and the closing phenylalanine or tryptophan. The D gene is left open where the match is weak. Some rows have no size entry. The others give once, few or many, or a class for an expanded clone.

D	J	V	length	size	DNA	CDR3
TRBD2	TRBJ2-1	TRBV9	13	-	TGTACCAGCAGCCCCCGGACTAGCCATGAGCAGTTCTTC	CTSSPRTSHEQFF
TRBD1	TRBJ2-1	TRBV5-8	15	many	TGTGCCAGCAGCTTGCTACAGGGGGCCTACAATGAGCAGTTCTTC	CASSLLQGAYNEQFF
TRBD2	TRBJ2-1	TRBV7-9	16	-	TGTGCCAGCAGACTCATCCTAGCGGCTAGTGGGAATGAGCAGTTCTTC	CASRLILAASGNEQFF
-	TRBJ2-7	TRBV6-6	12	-	TGTGCCAGCAGTTATACCGGTTACGAGCAGTACTTC	CASSYTGYEQYF
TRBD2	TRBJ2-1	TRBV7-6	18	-	TGTGCCAGCAGCTTAGAACTAGCGGGAGTACCCTCCTACAATGAGCAGTTCTTC	CASSLELAGVPSYNEQFF
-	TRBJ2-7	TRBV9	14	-	TGTGCCAGCAGCGTAGCCGGAGGCTTCGACGAGCAGTACTTC	CASSVAGGFDEQYF
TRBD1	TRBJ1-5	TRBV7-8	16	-	TGTGCCAGCAGCTCCCAGACAGGGGTTGGCAATCAGCCCCAGCATTTT	CASSSQTGVGNQPQHF
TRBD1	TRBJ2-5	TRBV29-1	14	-	TGCAGCGTTGAAGGAACAGGGGTTGGAGAGACCCAGTACTTC	CSVEGTGVGETQYF
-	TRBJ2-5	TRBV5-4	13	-	TGTGCCAGCAGCTTGGTACAGGCAGAGACCCAGTACTTC	CASSLVQAETQYF
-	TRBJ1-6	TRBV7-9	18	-	TGTGCCAGCAGCTTATTTAGCCCCCGGAGCTCCTATAATTCCCCCCTCCACTTT	CASSLFSPRSSYNSPLHF
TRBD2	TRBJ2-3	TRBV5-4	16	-	TGTGCCAGCAGCTGGTTAGCGGGGGGGCCCACAGATACGCAGTATTTT	CASSWLAGGPTDTQYF
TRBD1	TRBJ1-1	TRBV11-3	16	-	TGTGCCAGCAGCTTGCACAGGACAGGTAGTTTGGCTGAAGCTTTCTTT	CASSLHRTGSLAEAFF
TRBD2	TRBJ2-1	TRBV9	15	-	TGTGCCAGCAGCGTAGGCGGGGGGGCCGGTAATGAGCAGTTCTTC	CASSVGGGAGNEQFF
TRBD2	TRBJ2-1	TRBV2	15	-	TGTGCCAGCAGATTACTAGCGGGGGGAAACAATGAGCAGTTCTTC	CASRLLAGGNNEQFF
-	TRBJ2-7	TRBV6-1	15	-	TGTGCCAGCAGTGAAGGGGTAAGGGGCTCCTACGAGCAGTACTTC	CASSEGVRGSYEQYF
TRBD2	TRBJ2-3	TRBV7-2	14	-	TGTGCCAGCAGCTTAGTTGGGGGGGCAGATACGCAGTATTTT	CASSLVGGADTQYF
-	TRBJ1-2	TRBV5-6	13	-	TGTGCCAGCAGCTTGGCAGGAAACTATGGCTACACCTTC	CASSLAGNYGYTF
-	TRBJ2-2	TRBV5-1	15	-	TGCGCCAGCAGCTTTTACAGGGAGAGTCCCGGGGAGCTGTTTTTT	CASSFYRESPGELFF
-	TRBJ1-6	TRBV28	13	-	TGTGCCAGCAGTCTACGCCTTAATTCACCCCTCCACTTT	CASSLRLNSPLHF
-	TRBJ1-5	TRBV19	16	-	TGTGCCAGTAGCCTCGAGGTTTCCTTTAGCAATCAGCCCCAGCATTTT	CASSLEVSFSNQPQHF
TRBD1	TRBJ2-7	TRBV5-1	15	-	TGCGCCAGCAGCCCCGGGACAGGCGTGTACTACGAGCAGTACTTC	CASSPGTGVYYEQYF
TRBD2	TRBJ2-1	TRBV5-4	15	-	TGTGCCAGCAGCGCTGGACTAGCGGGGAACAATGAGCAGTTCTTC	CASSAGLAGNNEQFF
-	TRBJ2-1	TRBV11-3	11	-	TGTGCCAGCAGCTTTTCGAATGAGCAGTTCTTC	CASSFSNEQFF
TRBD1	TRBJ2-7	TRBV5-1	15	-	TGCGCCAGCAGCTTGCAGTCTCGCAGGGGGAGCGAGCAGTACTTC	CASSLQSRRGSEQYF
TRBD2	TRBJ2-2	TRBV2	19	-	TGTGCCAGCAGTGAAAACAATAGCGGGGGGCGAACGAACACCGGGGAGCTGTTTTTT	CASSENNSGGRTNTGELFF
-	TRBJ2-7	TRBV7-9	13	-	TGTGCCAGCAGCTCCTCACACTCCTACGAGCAGTACTTC	CASSSSHSYEQYF
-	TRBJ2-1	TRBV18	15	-	TGTGCCAGCTCACCCACGAACCGGGTTCCCGATGAGCAGTTCTTC	CASSPTNRVPDEQFF
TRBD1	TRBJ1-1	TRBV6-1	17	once	TGTGCCAGCAGTGGGGCAGGGGGCGTTCGTAGGAACACTGAAGCTTTCTTT	CASSGAGGVRRNTEAFF
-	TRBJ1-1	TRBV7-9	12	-	TGTGCCAGCAGCTTACAAGAGGGTGAAGCTTTCTTT	CASSLQEGEAFF
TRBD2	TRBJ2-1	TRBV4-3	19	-	TGCGCCAGCAGCCAAGACGGGGGGGAGGCCTTGAGCTCCTACAATGAGCAGTTCTTC	CASSQDGGEALSSYNEQFF
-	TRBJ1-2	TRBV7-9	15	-	TGTGCCAGCAGCTTAGACCAGGGCAGAAACTATGGCTACACCTTC	CASSLDQGRNYGYTF
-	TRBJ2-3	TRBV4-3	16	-	TGCGCCAGCAGCCATTCAGCGTATACTAGCACAGATACGCAGTATTTT	CASSHSAYTSTDTQYF
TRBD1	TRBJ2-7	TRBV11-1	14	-	TGTGCCAGCAGCCCCTGGGACAGTTCCTACGAGCAGTACTTC	CASSPWDSSYEQYF
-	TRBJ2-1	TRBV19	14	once	TGTGCCAGTAGTATAGTTAGCGGTTGGAATGAGCAGTTCTTC	CASSIVSGWNEQFF
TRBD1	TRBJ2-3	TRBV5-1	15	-	TGCGCCAGCAGTGCCGGGACAGGGGAGACAGATACGCAGTATTTT	CASSAGTGETDTQYF
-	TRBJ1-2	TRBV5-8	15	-	TGTGCCAGCAGCTTTCGTCTACAGGGTCGCTATGGCTACACCTTC	CASSFRLQGRYGYTF
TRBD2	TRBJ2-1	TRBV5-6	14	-	TGTGCCAGCCTCGGAGGCGGGGGGTTGTATGAGCAGTTCTTC	CASLGGGGLYEQFF
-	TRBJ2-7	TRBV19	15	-	TGTGCCAGTAGTATAGGAGGGGCAGGGGTGTACGAGCAGTACTTC	CASSIGGAGVYEQYF
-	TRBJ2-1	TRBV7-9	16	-	TGTGCCAGCAGCTTAGGTCTGAGAGGCTCCTACAATGAGCAGTTCTTC	CASSLGLRGSYNEQFF
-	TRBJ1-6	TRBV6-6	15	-	TGTGCCGCCAACTTCGATTTATCAAACAATTCACCCCTCCACTTT	CAANFDLSNNSPLHF
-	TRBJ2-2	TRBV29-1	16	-	TGCAGCGTCCTTGGCGAGAGGGGGGGTAGGACCGGGGAGCTGTTTTTT	CSVLGERGGRTGELFF
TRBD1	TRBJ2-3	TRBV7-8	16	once	TGTGCCAGCAGCTCGTGGCGGGACAGGCGATTAGATACGCAGTATTTT	CASSSWRDRRLDTQYF
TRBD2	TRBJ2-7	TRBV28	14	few	TGTGCCAGCAGAATTCTGGCCCCGCCGGGGGGACAGTACTTC	CASRILAPPGGQYF
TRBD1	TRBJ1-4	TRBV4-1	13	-	TGCGCCAGCAGCCAATCGACAGGGGGAAAACTGTTTTTT	CASSQSTGGKLFF
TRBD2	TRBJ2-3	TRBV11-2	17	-	TGTGCCAGCAGCGCCCCTTCCGGGACTAGCGGAACAGATACGCAGTATTTT	CASSAPSGTSGTDTQYF
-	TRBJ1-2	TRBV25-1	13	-	TGTGCCAGCAGTGAATCGGAGGGTGATGGCTACACCTTC	CASSESEGDGYTF
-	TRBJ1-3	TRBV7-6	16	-	TGTGCCAGCAGCGGAGGATCGCGGGGGGCTGGAAACACCATATATTTT	CASSGGSRGAGNTIYF
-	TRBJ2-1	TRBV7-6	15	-	TGTGCCAGCAGCTCCACCCTGCGGGCCTACAATGAGCAGTTCTTC	CASSSTLRAYNEQFF
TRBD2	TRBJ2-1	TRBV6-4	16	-	TGTGCCAGCAGTGACTCTCCTAGCGGGAGCGTCAATGAGCAGTTCTTC	CASSDSPSGSVNEQFF
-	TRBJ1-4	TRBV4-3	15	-	TGCGCCAGCAGCCAGGGGGGAGGGGGTAGTGAAAAACTGTTTTTT	CASSQGGGGSEKLFF
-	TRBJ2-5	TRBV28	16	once	TGTGCCAGCAGTTTCCGGGACATAAAGTACCAAGAGACCCAGTACTTC	CASSFRDIKYQETQYF
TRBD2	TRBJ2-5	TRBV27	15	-	TGTGCCAGCGGATTCCTAGCGGGGGGGCTTAAGACCCAGTACTTC	CASGFLAGGLKTQYF
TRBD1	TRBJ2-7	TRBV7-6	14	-	TGTGCCAGCAGCGCCGAACAGGGGGCCTATGAGCAGTACTTC	CASSAEQGAYEQYF
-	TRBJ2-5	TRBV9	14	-	TGTGCCAGCAGCGTAGGAGGGATAAAAGAGACCCAGTACTTC	CASSVGGIKETQYF
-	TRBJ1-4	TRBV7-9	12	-	TGTGCCAGCACAGATCCTAATGAAAAACTGTTTTTT	CASTDPNEKLFF
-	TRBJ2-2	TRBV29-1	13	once	TGCAGCGTTTTCGCTATAGACACCGGGGAGCTGTTTTTT	CSVFAIDTGELFF
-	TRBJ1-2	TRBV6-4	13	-	TGTGCCAGCAGTGATGGGGGGGCCAGTGGCTACACCTTC	CASSDGGASGYTF
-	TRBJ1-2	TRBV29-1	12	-	TGCAGCGTTCTGACACCGGATTATGGCTACACCTTC	CSVLTPDYGYTF